Listed below are T cell receptor beta chains from one sample, sequenced in a study of shared clonotypes between healthy human individuals. Method: immunoSEQ multiplex PCR; TCRdb's copy keeps in-frame clones and lacks some. This repertoire shows about 2.4 million clones, approximately 93% found once; its top ten account for 0.36%. The sample consisted of naive CD4+ T cells from PBMCs. These receptors all come from a man in his late teens or twenties in good health. Some clones in this sample may be carry-over from other donors' samples. CDR3s leave out the opening cysteine and the closing phenylalanine or tryptophan. The order of the fields is clone size, V gene, J gene, CDR3 protein. Expanded clones are given a class, and other clones once, few, many or no size at all.

size: -
V: TRBV7-3
J: TRBJ2-7
CDR3: ASSPTGGSYEQY

size: -
V: TRBV30
J: TRBJ1-4
CDR3: AWTGLTNEKLF

size: -
V: TRBV19
J: TRBJ1-4
CDR3: ASSPDRVGEKLF

size: once
V: TRBV4-1
J: TRBJ2-1
CDR3: ASSQAGLGYNEQF

size: -
V: TRBV28
J: TRBJ2-3
CDR3: ASKAGDYRDTQY

size: -
V: TRBV2
J: TRBJ2-7
CDR3: ASSEVPLGLRYEQY

size: -
V: TRBV9
J: TRBJ2-4
CDR3: ASSPRSGRGKNIQY

size: -
V: TRBV2
J: TRBJ1-4
CDR3: ASIGTGGLLVRKLF

size: -
V: TRBV27
J: TRBJ2-1
CDR3: ASSLRAAARLHNEQF

size: -
V: TRBV28
J: TRBJ2-3
CDR3: ASSSPGDTQY

size: -
V: TRBV9
J: TRBJ2-3
CDR3: ASSTRQGRTDTQY

size: -
V: TRBV19
J: TRBJ2-2
CDR3: ASSMEGTGTGELF

size: -
V: TRBV29-1
J: TRBJ2-3
CDR3: SVARPDTQY

size: -
V: TRBV29-1
J: TRBJ2-6
CDR3: SVESGANVLT

size: -
V: TRBV5-1
J: TRBJ2-3
CDR3: ASSSTSGRLDTQY

size: -
V: TRBV14
J: TRBJ2-1
CDR3: ASSQWDYPQNEQF

size: -
V: TRBV6-1
J: TRBJ2-7
CDR3: ASSRSGRDYEQY

size: -
V: TRBV18
J: TRBJ2-1
CDR3: ASSPRTSGYNEQF

size: -
V: TRBV7-9
J: TRBJ1-2
CDR3: ASSLDRGPSGYT

size: -
V: TRBV27
J: TRBJ2-7
CDR3: ASSTRPGGGSGYEQY

size: -
V: TRBV10-3
J: TRBJ2-1
CDR3: AISARDRSSYNEQF

size: once
V: TRBV6-5
J: TRBJ2-3
CDR3: LAGEGPDTQY

size: -
V: TRBV28
J: TRBJ1-1
CDR3: ASSLPGGTNTEAF

size: -
V: TRBV9
J: TRBJ2-5
CDR3: ASSPYPLETQY

size: -
V: TRBV5-1
J: TRBJ1-6
CDR3: ASSLRDRESPLH

size: -
V: TRBV28
J: TRBJ1-2
CDR3: ASSHKGFYT

size: once
V: TRBV14
J: TRBJ2-5
CDR3: ASNRGPGETQY

size: -
V: TRBV7-9
J: -
CDR3: ASSLAGGNEQY

size: -
V: TRBV19
J: TRBJ2-3
CDR3: ASIGQNTDTQY

size: -
V: TRBV6-5
J: TRBJ2-7
CDR3: ASSYSLAGVYEQY

size: -
V: TRBV6-6
J: TRBJ2-7
CDR3: ASSSSLAGGTTEQY

size: -
V: TRBV5-1
J: TRBJ1-5
CDR3: ASSWQGGNQPQH

size: -
V: TRBV28
J: TRBJ1-3
CDR3: ASSLRTGTGNTIY